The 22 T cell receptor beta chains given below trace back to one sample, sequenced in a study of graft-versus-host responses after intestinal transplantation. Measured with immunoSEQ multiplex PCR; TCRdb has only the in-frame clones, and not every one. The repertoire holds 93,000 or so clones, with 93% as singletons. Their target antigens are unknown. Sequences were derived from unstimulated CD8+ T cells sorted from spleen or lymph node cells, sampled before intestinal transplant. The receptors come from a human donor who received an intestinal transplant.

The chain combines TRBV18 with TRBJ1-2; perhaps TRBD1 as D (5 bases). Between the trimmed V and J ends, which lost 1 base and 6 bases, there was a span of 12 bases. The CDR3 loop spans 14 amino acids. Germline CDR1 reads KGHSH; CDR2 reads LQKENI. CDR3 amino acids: CASSPREGRHGYTF. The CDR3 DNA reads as TGTGCCAGCTCACCACGGGAGGGGAGGCATGGCTACACCTTC.

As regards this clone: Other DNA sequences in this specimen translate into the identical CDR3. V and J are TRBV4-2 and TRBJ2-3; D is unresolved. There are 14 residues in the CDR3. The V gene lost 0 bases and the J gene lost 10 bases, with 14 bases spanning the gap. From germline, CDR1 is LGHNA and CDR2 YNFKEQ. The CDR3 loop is CASSQDEERVPQYF. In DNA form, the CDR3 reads TGTGCCAGCAGCCAAGATGAAGAGCGAGTACCGCAGTATTTT.

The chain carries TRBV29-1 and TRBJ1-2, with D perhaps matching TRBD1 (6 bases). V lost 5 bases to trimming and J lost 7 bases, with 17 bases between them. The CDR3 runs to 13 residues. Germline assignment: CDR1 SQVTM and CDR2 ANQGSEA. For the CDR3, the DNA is TGCAGCGTTACCACACCGGGGGGCTGTGGCTACACCTTC. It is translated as CSVTTPGGCGYTF.

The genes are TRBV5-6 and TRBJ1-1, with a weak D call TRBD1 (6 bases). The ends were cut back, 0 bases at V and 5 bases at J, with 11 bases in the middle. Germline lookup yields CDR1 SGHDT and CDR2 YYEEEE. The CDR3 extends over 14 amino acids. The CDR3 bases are TGTGCCAGCAGCTTGGTCAGGGGATCGACTGAAGCTTTCTTT. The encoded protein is CASSLVRGSTEAFF.

The CDR3 bases are TGTGCCAGCAGCTTGGCTTCTAGAATCCTCCCCGAGCAGTACTTC. This gives the protein CASSLASRILPEQYF. V gene TRBV5-6 combines with J gene TRBJ2-7; D is unresolved. The germline CDR1 and CDR2 sequences are SGHDT and YYEEEE. Trimming cost V 0 bases and J 6 bases, with 16 bases left between them. This CDR3 comprises 15 residues.

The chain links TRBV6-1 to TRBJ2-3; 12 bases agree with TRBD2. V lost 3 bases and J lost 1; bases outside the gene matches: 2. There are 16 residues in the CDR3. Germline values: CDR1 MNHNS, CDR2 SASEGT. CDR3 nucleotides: TGTGCCAGCAGTGAGAGGACTAGCGGGGGCACAGATACGCAGTATTTT. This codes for CASSERTSGGTDTQYF.

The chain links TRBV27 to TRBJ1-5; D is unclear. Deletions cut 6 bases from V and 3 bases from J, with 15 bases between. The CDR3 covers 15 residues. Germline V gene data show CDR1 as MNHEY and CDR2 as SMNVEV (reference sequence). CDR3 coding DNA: TGTGCCAGCAGCCCCGGTTTGGGCCTCAATCAGCCCCAGCATTTT. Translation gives CASSPGLGLNQPQHF.

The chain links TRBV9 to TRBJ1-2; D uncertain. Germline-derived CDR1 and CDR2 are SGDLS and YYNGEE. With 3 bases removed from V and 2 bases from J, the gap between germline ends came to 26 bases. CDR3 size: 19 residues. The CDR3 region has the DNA TGTGCCAGCAGCGCCACAGCAGACCCACGCCCCCCTTTAAACTATGGCTACACCTTC. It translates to CASSATADPRPPLNYGYTF.

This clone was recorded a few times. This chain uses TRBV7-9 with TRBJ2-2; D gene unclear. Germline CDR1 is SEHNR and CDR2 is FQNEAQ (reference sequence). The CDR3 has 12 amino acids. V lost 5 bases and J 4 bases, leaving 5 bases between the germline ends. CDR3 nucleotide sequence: TGTGCCAGCAGCCTTACCACCGGGGAGCTGTTTTTT. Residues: CASSLTTGELFF.

CDR3 protein: CASSQETFQETQYF. The CDR3, as DNA: TGCGCCAGCAGCCAAGAGACTTTCCAAGAGACCCAGTACTTC. The chain employs TRBV4-1 and TRBJ2-5; no firm D call. There are 14 residues in the CDR3. With 0 bases removed from V and 1 base from J, the gap between germline ends came to 6 bases. Per germline, CDR1 MGHRA and CDR2 YSYEKL.

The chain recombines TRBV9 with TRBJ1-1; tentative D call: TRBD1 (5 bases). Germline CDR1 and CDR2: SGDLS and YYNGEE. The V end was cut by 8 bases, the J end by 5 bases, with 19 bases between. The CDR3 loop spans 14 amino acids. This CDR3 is CASSPQGRRTEAFF. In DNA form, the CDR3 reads TGTGCCAGTTCACCGCAGGGAAGGAGGACTGAAGCTTTCTTT.

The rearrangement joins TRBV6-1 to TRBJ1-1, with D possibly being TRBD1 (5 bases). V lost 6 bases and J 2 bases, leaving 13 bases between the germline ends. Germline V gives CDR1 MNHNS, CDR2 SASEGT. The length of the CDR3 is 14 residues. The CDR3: CASRELTANTEAFF. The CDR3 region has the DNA TGTGCCAGCAGGGAGCTGACAGCCAACACTGAAGCTTTCTTT.

CDR3 amino acids: CASSGDGQGKAFF. DNA for the CDR3: TGTGCCAGCAGTGGAGATGGACAGGGTAAAGCTTTCTTT. This chain joins TRBV25-1 and TRBJ1-1, with 8 bases identical to TRBD1. Germline CDR1 is MGHDK and CDR2 is SYGVNS. V was pared by 4 bases and J by 9 bases, with 7 bases of the junction left unmatched. This CDR3 is 13 amino acids long.

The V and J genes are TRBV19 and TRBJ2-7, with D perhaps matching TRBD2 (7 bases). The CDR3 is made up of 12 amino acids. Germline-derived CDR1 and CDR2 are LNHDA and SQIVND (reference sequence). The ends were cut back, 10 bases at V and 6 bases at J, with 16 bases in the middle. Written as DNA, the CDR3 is TGTGCCACCACGGGGGGCGGGAGCGAGCAGTACTTC. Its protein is CATTGGGSEQYF.

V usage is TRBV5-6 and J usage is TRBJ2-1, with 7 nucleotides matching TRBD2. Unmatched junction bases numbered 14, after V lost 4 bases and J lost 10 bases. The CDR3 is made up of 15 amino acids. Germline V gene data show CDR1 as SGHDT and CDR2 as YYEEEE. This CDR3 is CASSVLLVGGGEQFF. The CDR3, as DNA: TGTGCCAGCAGCGTGCTCTTGGTTGGGGGAGGGGAGCAGTTCTTC.

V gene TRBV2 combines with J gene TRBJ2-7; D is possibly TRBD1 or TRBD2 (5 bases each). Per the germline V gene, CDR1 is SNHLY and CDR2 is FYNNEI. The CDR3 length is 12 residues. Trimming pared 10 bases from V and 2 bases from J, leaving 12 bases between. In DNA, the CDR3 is TGTGCCACCCTCGGGGCCACCTACGAGCAGTACTTC. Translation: CATLGATYEQYF. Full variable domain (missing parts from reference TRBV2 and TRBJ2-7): EPEVTQTPSHQVTQMGQEVILRCVPISNHLYFYWYRQILGQKVEFLVSFYNNEISEKSEIFDDQFSVERPDGSNFTLKIRSTKLEDSAMYFCATLGATYEQYFGPGTRLTVT.

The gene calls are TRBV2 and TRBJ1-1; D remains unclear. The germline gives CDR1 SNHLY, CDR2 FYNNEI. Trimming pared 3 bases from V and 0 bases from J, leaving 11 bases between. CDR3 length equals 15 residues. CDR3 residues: CASSEVRNMNTEAFF. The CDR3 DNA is TGTGCCAGCAGTGAGGTGAGAAACATGAACACTGAAGCTTTCTTT.

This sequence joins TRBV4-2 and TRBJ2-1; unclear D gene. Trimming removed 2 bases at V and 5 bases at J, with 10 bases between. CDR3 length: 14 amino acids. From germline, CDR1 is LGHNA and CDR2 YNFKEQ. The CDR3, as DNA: TGTGCCAGCAGCCAAACTCCGGGCAACAATGAGCAGTTCTTC. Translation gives CASSQTPGNNEQFF.

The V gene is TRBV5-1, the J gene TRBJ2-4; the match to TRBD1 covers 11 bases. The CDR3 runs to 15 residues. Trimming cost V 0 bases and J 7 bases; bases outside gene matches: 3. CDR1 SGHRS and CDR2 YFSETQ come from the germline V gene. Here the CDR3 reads CASSLAGQGANIQYF. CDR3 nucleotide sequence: TGCGCCAGCAGCTTGGCTGGACAGGGGGCGAACATTCAGTACTTC. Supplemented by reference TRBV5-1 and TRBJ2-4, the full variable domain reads KAGVTQTPRYLIKTRGQQVTLSCSPISGHRSVSWYQQTPGQGLQFLFEYFSETQRNKGNFPGRFSGRQFSNSRSEMNVSTLELGDSALYLCASSLAGQGANIQYFGAGTRLSVL.

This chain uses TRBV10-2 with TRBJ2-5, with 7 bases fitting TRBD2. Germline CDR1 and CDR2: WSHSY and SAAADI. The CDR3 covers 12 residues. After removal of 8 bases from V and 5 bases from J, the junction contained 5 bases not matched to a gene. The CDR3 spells CASGWGGETQYF. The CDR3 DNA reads TGCGCCAGCGGTTGGGGAGGGGAGACCCAGTACTTC.

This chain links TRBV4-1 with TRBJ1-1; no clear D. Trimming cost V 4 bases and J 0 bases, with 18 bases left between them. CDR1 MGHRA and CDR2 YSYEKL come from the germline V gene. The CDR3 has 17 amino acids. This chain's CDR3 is CASSRFRAWVMNTEAFF. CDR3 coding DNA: TGCGCCAGCAGCCGATTTCGGGCGTGGGTCATGAACACTGAAGCTTTCTTT.

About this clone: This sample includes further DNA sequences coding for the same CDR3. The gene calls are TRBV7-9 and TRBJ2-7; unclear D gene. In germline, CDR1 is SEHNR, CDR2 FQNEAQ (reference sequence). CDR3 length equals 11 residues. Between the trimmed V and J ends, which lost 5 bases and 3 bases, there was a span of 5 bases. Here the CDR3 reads CASSLDYEQYF. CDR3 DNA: TGTGCCAGCAGCCTAGACTACGAGCAGTACTTC.